This TCR beta chain comes out of a study of T cells in Graves' hyperthyroidism and ophthalmopathy. Study-wide results and limits: A model of 13 V-J features distinguished ophthalmopathy from stable hyperthyroidism.

Stable hyperthyroidism: no ophthalmopathy progression over 18 months of follow-up. Together with thyroid ultrasound, orbital computed tomography, serum thyroxine and TRAb, clinical symptoms were used for diagnoses. Each 10 ml fresh peripheral blood draw supplied the PBMCs. Using RNA transcripts as the source, TCR beta CDR3 regions were amplified. When the TCR CDR3 underwent first-round RT-PCR, the HTBI primer set was used. A single record per CDR3 protein comes from TCRdb applying MiXCR to the multiplex PCR reads. Among 350,000 to 450,000 distinct CDR3 sequences listed, 14% were seen once. Deletions cut 0 bases from V and 1 base from J, with 15 bases between. Germline values: CDR1 DFQATT, CDR2 SNEGSKA (reference sequence). The CDR3 runs 16 residues. This clonotype showed up many times. Its specificity is unknown.

This chain joins TRBV20-1 and TRBJ1-1, with D maybe TRBD1 (5 bases). This sequence was found in a woman aged 55 to 70 with Graves' hyperthyroidism. The specimen was blood. The CDR3 DNA reads TGCAGTGCTAGAGATTACAAGAAGGGGAAGAACACTGAAGCTTTCTTT. It is translated as CSARDYKKGKNTEAFF.